The 18 T cell receptor beta chains below were found in one sample sequenced in a study of blood T cell repertoires in COVID-19. Measured with immunoSEQ multiplex PCR; TCRdb has only the in-frame clones, and not every one. Seen here are roughly 120,000 clones, about 85% observed once, and the top ten hold approximately 2%. The sample was peripheral blood. The receptors come from a man between 65 and 85 years old with acute or convalescent COVID-19.

This clone was seen just once. The chain has TRBV28 and TRBJ2-5, with TRBD1 as a possible D gene (6 bases). The CDR3 is 15 amino acids. V shed 1 base and J shed 1 base, with 10 bases lying between them. In germline, CDR1 is MDHEN, CDR2 SYDVKM. Here the CDR3 DNA reads TGTGCCAGCAGTTTATCTGGGGGCCTCCAAGAGACCCAGTACTTC. Translated, it gives CASSLSGGLQETQYF.

V and J are TRBV19 and TRBJ1-5; D is undetermined. Germline values: CDR1 LNHDA, CDR2 SQIVND (reference sequence). The CDR3 totals 14 residues. V was clipped by 5 bases and J by 5 bases, with 13 bases between them. CDR3 nucleotides: TGTGCCAGTAGTGGCGGGGATCTCTATCAGCCCCAGCATTTT. Amino acids: CASSGGDLYQPQHF.

The genes are TRBV9 and TRBJ2-1, with 8 bases that match TRBD1. CDR1 is SGDLS, CDR2 YYNGEE, per germline. Trimming cost V 0 bases and J 7 bases; bases outside gene matches: 9. The CDR3 spans 16 residues. Written as DNA, the CDR3 is TGTGCCAGCAGCGTAGCTACAGGGGGAGCCTGGAATGAGCAGTTCTTC. It yields the protein CASSVATGGAWNEQFF.

The rearrangement uses TRBV5-6 and TRBJ2-7; TRBD2 might be the D (6 bases). This CDR3 has 14 amino acids. Germline V gene lookup returns CDR1 SGHDT and CDR2 YYEEEE. V was pared by 0 bases and J by 12 bases, with 19 bases between. CDR3 sequence (DNA): TGTGCCAGCAGCTTGGGAGCACGGCAGAGAGCGGGGTACTTC. Translation gives CASSLGARQRAGYF.

V and J are TRBV6-5 and TRBJ1-5; weak D call: TRBD1 (5 bases). The CDR3 is 14 amino acids. V was trimmed by 6 bases and J by 9 bases, leaving 18 bases between them. The germline V gene has CDR1 MNHEY and CDR2 SVGAGI. The CDR3 bases are TGTGCCAGCAGCGCAACTGGGGGGGATCGGCCCCAGCATTTT. Encoded protein: CASSATGGDRPQHF.

In its sample, this clone was seen once. The chain uses TRBV5-1 and TRBJ1-1; D not certain. Trimming took off 4 bases at V and 0 bases at J, with 10 bases between the two ends. The CDR3 contains 14 residues. Germline V gene sequence: CDR1 SGHRS, CDR2 YFSETQ. Here the CDR3 reads CASSPRVMNTEAFF. Here the CDR3 DNA reads TGCGCCAGCAGCCCGAGGGTCATGAACACTGAAGCTTTCTTT.

The gene calls are TRBV11-3 and TRBJ2-3; D is possibly TRBD2 (6 bases). Germline assignment: CDR1 SGHNT and CDR2 YENEEA. Trimming stripped 5 bases from V and 4 bases from J, with 16 bases between. This CDR3 spans 15 amino acids. The CDR3 loop is CASSPGLGGADTQYF. The CDR3 nucleotides are TGTGCCAGCAGCCCGGGACTCGGCGGGGCAGATACGCAGTATTTT.

This sequence joins TRBV11-3 and TRBJ1-1; D unresolved. V was clipped by 3 bases and J by 1 base, with 6 bases between them. This CDR3 is 13 amino acids long. Germline-derived CDR1 and CDR2 are SGHNT and YENEEA. CDR3 in amino acids: CASSFQENTEAFF. The CDR3 DNA reads TGTGCCAGCAGCTTTCAGGAGAACACTGAAGCTTTCTTT. Full variable domain (missing parts from reference TRBV11-3 and TRBJ1-1): EAGVVQSPRYKIIEKKQPVAFWCNPISGHNTLYWYLQNLGQGPELLIRYENEEAVDDSQLPKDRFSAERLKGVDSTLKIQPAELGDSAVYLCASSFQENTEAFFGQGTRLTVV.

This clone was found a few times. The rearrangement joins TRBV2 to TRBJ1-2, with D perhaps TRBD1 (5 bases). Germline V gene data show CDR1 as SNHLY and CDR2 as FYNNEI. The V gene lost 6 bases and the J gene lost 0 bases, with 14 bases spanning the gap. The CDR3 totals 15 residues. CDR3 nucleotides: TGTGCCAGCAGGCAACAGGCGCCTGCTAACTATGGCTACACCTTC. Residues: CASRQQAPANYGYTF.

The chain has TRBV4-1 and TRBJ2-3; D possibly corresponds to TRBD2 (5 bases). Germline lookup yields CDR1 MGHRA and CDR2 YSYEKL. The CDR3 has 16 amino acids. Trimming removed 1 base from V and 2 bases from J, with 13 bases in between. The CDR3 coding sequence is TGCGCCAGCAGCCAAGGCCTAGCCCTACCCACAGATACGCAGTATTTT. Protein sequence: CASSQGLALPTDTQYF.

The genes are TRBV13 and TRBJ2-5; tentative D call: TRBD2 (6 bases). This CDR3 region has 13 residues. Germline assignment: CDR1 PRHDT and CDR2 FYEKMQ (reference sequence). Trimming left V 5 bases short and J 1 base short, with 8 bases between. The CDR3 nucleotides are TGTGCCAGCAGCCTGGGACTCCAAGAGACCCAGTACTTC. Translated, it gives CASSLGLQETQYF. Looking up the rest from reference TRBV13 and TRBJ2-5 gives the full variable domain: AAGVIQSPRHLIKEKRETATLKCYPIPRHDTVYWYQQGPGQDPQFLISFYEKMQSDKGSIPDRFSAQQFSDYHSELNMSSLELGDSALYFCASSLGLQETQYFGPGTRLLVL.

This rearrangement joins TRBV6-1 to TRBJ1-2; 11 nucleotides align to TRBD1. Germline CDR1 reads MNHNS; CDR2 reads SASEGT. The CDR3 sequence is 15 residues long. V lost 0 bases to trimming and J lost 4 bases; unmatched junction nucleotides: 1. The DNA of the CDR3 is TGTGCCAGCAGTGAAGCAGGGACAGGGGGCTATGGCTACACCTTC. It specifies CASSEAGTGGYGYTF.

The rearrangement uses TRBV7-9 and TRBJ2-3; D unclear. The V end lost 5 bases, the J end lost 5 bases, and 8 bases lay between the germline ends. The CDR3 spans 12 residues. Germline V lookup: CDR1 SEHNR, CDR2 FQNEAQ (reference sequence). The CDR3 is CASSPPRDTQYF. CDR3 nucleotide sequence: TGTGCCAGCAGCCCACCCAGAGATACGCAGTATTTT.

V usage is TRBV2 and J usage is TRBJ1-1; TRBD1 matches 8 bases. The CDR3 loop spans 13 amino acids. Germline assignment: CDR1 SNHLY and CDR2 FYNNEI. Trimming took 7 bases from V and 1 from J; bases not matched to a gene: 2. The CDR3 DNA reads as TGTGCCAGCACCAGGGGGCGGAACACTGAAGCTTTCTTT. Its translation is CASTRGRNTEAFF. Using reference TRBV2 and TRBJ1-1 for the parts outside the CDR3, the full variable domain is EPEVTQTPSHQVTQMGQEVILRCVPISNHLYFYWYRQILGQKVEFLVSFYNNEISEKSEIFDDQFSVERPDGSNFTLKIRSTKLEDSAMYFCASTRGRNTEAFFGQGTRLTVV.

This chain joins TRBV14 and TRBJ2-3; the D gene is possibly TRBD2 (6 bases). The CDR3 consists of 13 residues. V lost 0 bases, J lost 9 bases, and 10 bases lay in between. Germline V gene sequence: CDR1 SGHDN, CDR2 FVKESK. The CDR3 bases are TGTGCCAGCAGCCAAGATTGGGCGGGGACGCAGTATTTT. It specifies CASSQDWAGTQYF.

This chain connects TRBV13 to TRBJ2-6; weak D call: TRBD1 (6 bases). V lost 1 base to trimming and J lost 2 bases, with 9 bases between them. The CDR3 spans 16 residues. In germline, CDR1 is PRHDT, CDR2 FYEKMQ (reference sequence). CDR3: CASSLETGTGANVLTF. The CDR3, as DNA: TGTGCCAGCAGCTTAGAAACAGGGACTGGGGCCAACGTCCTGACTTTC.

At least ten counts were recorded for this clone. This rearrangement joins TRBV12-5 to TRBJ2-7; D is possibly TRBD2 (5 bases). Germline loops: CDR1 LGHNT, CDR2 FRNRAP. Trimming removed 3 bases from V and 3 bases from J, with 15 bases in between. The CDR3 is made up of 15 amino acids. CDR3 residues: CASGLEAVTYYEQYF. CDR3 nucleotides: TGTGCTAGTGGTTTAGAAGCGGTGACCTACTACGAGCAGTACTTC.

This chain links TRBV6-5 with TRBJ2-7, with 8 positions matching TRBD1. The J segment lost 7 bases and the V segment lost 6 bases, leaving 2 bases of the junction unmatched. The CDR3 is 11 residues long. In germline, CDR1 is MNHEY, CDR2 SVGAGI. The CDR3 loop reads CASRRQGEQYF. The CDR3 DNA reads TGTGCCAGCAGGAGACAGGGGGAGCAGTACTTC.